This TCR beta chain was retrieved from a study of blood T cells in healthy people across ages. V lost 4 bases, J lost 2 bases, and 9 bases lay in between. Per the germline V gene, CDR1 is ENHRY and CDR2 is SYGVKD. The CDR3 consists of 15 residues. Ranging in age from about 6 to 100, the donors were healthy Caucasian individuals from Russia. Whole-study results and caveats: Estimates based on one million T cells were treated as lower bounds. While age rose, TCR beta diversity per million T cells dropped in a roughly linear way.

This clonotype was observed a handful of times. Antigen specificity is unknown. Primed by a sample-barcoded 5' primer and a J-beta primer mix, a second PCR proceeded for about 7 to 11 cycles. The study obtained at least 2.5 million CDR3-containing paired-end reads from every sample. Each CDR3 protein is one row after TCRdb ran MiXCR on the 5' RACE reads. The repertoire consists of some 700,000 distinct CDR3 sequences, with about a fifth occurring once and the leading ten covering around a fifth. The sequence came from a man between 65 and 79 years old in good health. The sample comprised blood. V is TRBV10-3 and J is TRBJ2-6, with D perhaps TRBD1 (5 bases). This CDR3 reads CAISGQGPGANVLTF. CDR3 DNA sequence: TGTGCCATCAGTGGCCAGGGTCCTGGGGCCAACGTCCTGACTTTC.